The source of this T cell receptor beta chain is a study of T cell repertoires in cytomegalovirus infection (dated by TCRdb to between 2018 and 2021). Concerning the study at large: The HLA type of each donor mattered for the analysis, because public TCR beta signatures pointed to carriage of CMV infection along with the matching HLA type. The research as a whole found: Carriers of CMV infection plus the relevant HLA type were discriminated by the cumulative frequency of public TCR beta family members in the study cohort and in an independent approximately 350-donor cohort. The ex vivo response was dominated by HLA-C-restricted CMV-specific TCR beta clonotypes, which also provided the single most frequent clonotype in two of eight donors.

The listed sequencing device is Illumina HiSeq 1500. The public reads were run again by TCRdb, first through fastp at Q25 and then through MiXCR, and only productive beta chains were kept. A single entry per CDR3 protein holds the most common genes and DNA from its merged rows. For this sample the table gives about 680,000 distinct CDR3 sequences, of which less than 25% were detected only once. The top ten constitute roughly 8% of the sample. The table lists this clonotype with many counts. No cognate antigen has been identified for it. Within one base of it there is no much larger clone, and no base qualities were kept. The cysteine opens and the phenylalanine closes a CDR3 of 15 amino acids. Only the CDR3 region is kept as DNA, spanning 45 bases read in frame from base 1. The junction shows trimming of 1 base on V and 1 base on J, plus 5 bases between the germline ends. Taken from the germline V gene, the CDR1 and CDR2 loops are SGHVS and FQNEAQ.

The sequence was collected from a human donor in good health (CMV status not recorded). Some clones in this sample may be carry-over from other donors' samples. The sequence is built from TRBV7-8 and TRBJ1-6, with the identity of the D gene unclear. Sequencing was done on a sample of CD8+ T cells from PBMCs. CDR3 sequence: CASSLGRSYNSPLHF. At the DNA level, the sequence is TGTGCCAGCAGCTTAGGGAGGTCCTATAATTCACCCCTCCACTTT.